Following are 16 T cell receptor beta chains from one sample sequenced in a study of Graves' ophthalmopathy and Graves' hyperthyroidism (dated by TCRdb to the late 2010s). Sequencing took place on an Illumina HiSeq 2000. For repertoire sequencing, the TCR beta CDR3 regions were amplified from RNA transcripts. A first-round RT-PCR used HTBI primers with the Qiagen OneStep RT-PCR kit, followed by a second-round multiplex PCR, size selection and purification. In TCRdb, the public reads were trimmed at Q25 with fastp and aligned with MiXCR, with productive beta chains retained. Identical CDR3 protein sequences are pooled into one entry, listed with their most common genes and DNA. This sample comprises about 1.1 million distinct CDR3 sequences, about 36% of them detected only once. Approximately 12% of the sample is in the top ten clones. The sample consisted of peripheral blood or thyroid tissue (not recorded which). These receptors were collected from an adult man with Graves' hyperthyroidism.

V gene TRBV25-1 combines with J gene TRBJ2-7; 7 nucleotides align to TRBD1. Germline CDR1 MGHDK, CDR2 SYGVNS. The V segment lost 8 bases and the J segment 9 bases; nucleotides outside the gene matches: 10. This CDR3 comprises 12 residues. CDR3 loop: CASGDRVGRQYF. The DNA for the CDR3 is TGTGCCAGCGGAGACAGGGTTGGTCGGCAGTACTTC.

Comment on this clonotype: A single base separates this from a much larger clone, so it may be a read error. The chain links TRBV11-2 to TRBJ1-6; D remains unclear. The V gene lost 4 bases and the J gene lost 7 bases, with 11 bases spanning the gap. CDR3 size: 14 residues. Germline V lookup: CDR1 SGHAT, CDR2 FQNNGV. The CDR3 reads CASSSQSGNSPLHF. As DNA, the CDR3 is TGTGCCAGCAGCTCCCAATCGGGAAATTCACCCCTCCACTTT.

There are many counts of this clonotype. The chain recombines TRBV2 with TRBJ1-6; D call uncertain. V gave up 1 base and J gave up 7 bases, with 8 bases separating them. Germline CDR1 and CDR2: SNHLY and FYNNEI. This CDR3 spans 14 amino acids. CDR3 sequence (DNA): TGTGCCAGCAGTGAAGTAGTAGGGAATTCACCCCTCCACTTT. Its protein is CASSEVVGNSPLHF.

This clonotype occurred a few times. CDR3 protein: CASSKRAGTGHEQYF. Here the CDR3 DNA reads TGTGCCAGCAGCAAGCGCGCCGGGACAGGGCACGAGCAGTACTTC. V is TRBV7-2 and J is TRBJ2-7; the match to TRBD1 covers 9 bases. J was trimmed by 5 bases and V by 5 bases; bases with no gene match: 10. Germline V lookup: CDR1 SGHTA, CDR2 FQGNSA. This CDR3 region has 15 residues.

The chain recombines TRBV29-1 with TRBJ1-1; 11 bases map to TRBD1. J was trimmed by 1 base and V by 7 bases; bases with no gene match: 5. The CDR3 is 14 amino acids. Germline CDR1 is SQVTM and CDR2 is ANQGSEA. CDR3 sequence (DNA): TGCAGCGCCGGGACAGGGGGTAGGAACACTGAAGCTTTCTTT. Amino acid sequence: CSAGTGGRNTEAFF.

V usage is TRBV7-2 and J usage is TRBJ2-6; 8 nucleotides agree with TRBD2. Germline V CDR1 and CDR2: SGHTA, FQGNSA. Trimming at V came to 1 base and at J to 1 base, leaving 18 bases not matched to a gene. This CDR3 is 22 amino acids long. CDR3 loop: CASSLGSSGVVGVGSGANVLTF. The CDR3 nucleotides read TGTGCCAGCAGCTTAGGGAGTAGCGGGGTGGTGGGAGTTGGGTCTGGGGCCAACGTCCTGACTTTC. The full variable domain, its missing parts supplied by reference TRBV7-2 and TRBJ2-6, is GAGVSQSPSNKVTEKGKDVELRCDPISGHTALYWYRQSLGQGLEFLIYFQGNSAPDKSGLPSDRFSAERTGGSVSTLTIQRTQQEDSAVYLCASSLGSSGVVGVGSGANVLTFGAGSRLTVL.

This clonotype was picked up many times. The rearrangement joins TRBV20-1 to TRBJ1-5; 8 nucleotides align to TRBD1. Germline trimming cut 1 base from V and 6 bases from J; bases unmatched to any gene: 5. The CDR3 covers 14 residues. The V gene's germline CDR1 is DFQATT and CDR2 SNEGSKA (reference sequence). The DNA of the CDR3 is TGCAGTGCTAGAGTGGCAGGGGGCCCTCAGCCCCAGCATTTT. Translation gives CSARVAGGPQPQHF.

There are many counts of this clonotype. The V call is TRBV6-5, the J call TRBJ1-2, with D tentatively TRBD1 (5 bases). Germline CDR1 is MNHEY and CDR2 is SVGAGI. The CDR3 loop spans 17 amino acids. V was clipped by 2 bases and J by 2 bases, with 18 bases between them. The DNA for the CDR3 is TGTGCCAGCAGTTACGTAGTGACAGCCAACCGAAACTATGGCTACACCTTC. Residues: CASSYVVTANRNYGYTF.

The gene calls are TRBV28 and TRBJ2-5; 8 bases match TRBD1. The length of the CDR3 is 16 residues. J gave up 7 bases and V 3 bases, and 13 bases lay outside the gene matches. Looked up from germline, CDR1 is MDHEN and CDR2 is SYDVKM. DNA of the CDR3: TGTGCCAGCAGTTTCCCCACATCAGGGGGCTTGGGGACCCAGTACTTC. This gives the protein CASSFPTSGGLGTQYF.

This clonotype was recorded many times. V and J are TRBV2 and TRBJ1-4; D remains unclear. The CDR3 extends over 15 amino acids. Trimming shortened V by 6 bases and J by 3 bases, and 14 bases separated the two germline ends. Germline CDR1 SNHLY, CDR2 FYNNEI. The CDR3 loop is CASSLNLGPNEKLFF. The CDR3 nucleotides read TGTGCCAGCAGCCTAAACCTCGGGCCTAATGAAAAACTGTTTTTT.

This clonotype was detected once. The chain joins TRBV6-2 or TRBV6-3 to TRBJ1-1, with D hard to call. V was clipped by 2 bases and J by 3 bases, with 7 bases between them. Germline-derived CDR1 and CDR2 are MNHEY and SVGEGT. CDR3 size: 13 residues. CDR3 amino acids: CASSYVGYTEAFF. CDR3 nucleotides: TGTGCCAGCAGTTACGTCGGGTACACTGAAGCTTTCTTT.

There are a few counts of this clonotype. V and J are TRBV20-1 and TRBJ2-5; D is uncertain. The length of the CDR3 is 20 residues. The germline V gene has CDR1 DFQATT and CDR2 SNEGSKA (reference sequence). Trimming pared 1 base from V and 6 bases from J, leaving 33 bases between. The CDR3 reads CSARARPQSRLDYLPKTQYF. CDR3 DNA sequence: TGCAGTGCTAGAGCTCGTCCCCAATCGCGACTCGATTACCTCCCGAAGACCCAGTACTTC.

The V call is TRBV25-1, the J call TRBJ2-7; 9 bases match TRBD2. The V gene end was trimmed by 4 bases and the J gene end by 4 bases; junction bases not matched to a gene: 11. The germline V gene has CDR1 MGHDK and CDR2 SYGVNS. This CDR3 contains 16 residues. In DNA form, the CDR3 reads TGTGCCAGCAGTGCTAACAATCCGGGACTAGCTTACGAGCAGTACTTC. This sequence encodes CASSANNPGLAYEQYF.

On this clonotype: One end of the junction is discordant with germline, which a read error may explain. This chain links TRBV29-1 with TRBJ2-7; TRBD1 is a possible D gene (6 bases). The CDR3 extends over 13 amino acids. Looked up from germline, CDR1 is SQVTM and CDR2 is ANQGSEA. The CDR3 coding sequence is TGCAGCGTTGAAGATATGGGGGCCAGGGAGCTGTACTTC. Its translation: CSVEDMGARELYF.

This clonotype was picked up many times. The CDR3 region has the DNA TGTGCCAGTAGTATCAGGGAGGTAAATCAGCCCCAGCATTTT. This encodes CASSIREVNQPQHF. V usage is TRBV19 and J usage is TRBJ1-5, with D tentatively TRBD1 (5 bases). Trimming removed 3 bases from V and 4 bases from J, with 10 bases in between. The CDR3 is 14 residues long. Germline lookup yields CDR1 LNHDA and CDR2 SQIVND (reference sequence). The full variable domain, rest sourced from reference TRBV19 and TRBJ1-5, is DGGITQSPKYLFRKEGQNVTLSCEQNLNHDAMYWYRQDPGQGLRLIYYSQIVNDFQKGDIAEGYSVSREKKESFPLTVTSAQKNPTAFYLCASSIREVNQPQHFGDGTRLSIL.

Concerning this clonotype itself: A junction end diverges from the germline sequence, so it may reflect a read error. The V and J genes are TRBV13 and TRBJ2-7, with D hard to call. The CDR3 has 14 amino acids. Looked up from germline, CDR1 is PRHDT and CDR2 is FYEKMQ (reference sequence). CDR3 bases: TGTGCCAGCAGTTTAGGTCTGACCCCCTACGAGCAGTACTTC. Translation gives CASSLGLTPYEQYF.